Listed below are T cell receptor beta chains from one sample, sequenced in a study of T cell changes during pregnancy in multiple sclerosis. Repertoires were generated with immunoSEQ multiplex PCR, while TCRdb's copy carries only in-frame clones and drops some. The sample holds some 100,000 clones, 92% seen once. Here the sequenced sample was peripheral blood, taken after pregnancy. These receptors were taken from a female donor with multiple sclerosis, enrolled in a pregnancy study. CDR3s include the opening cysteine and the closing phenylalanine or tryptophan. D genes are given only for firm matches.

>TRBD1|TRBV7-3
CASSFLGTGNTGELFF
>TRBD1|TRBV2
CASSIIGRGLGETQYF
>.|TRBV7-8
CASSLAPQNSGNTIYF
>.|TRBV7-9
CASSSLATTYEQYF
>TRBD1|TRBV19
CASSARTGGVGYEQYF
>.|TRBV21-1
CASSARGEEGYGYTF
>TRBD2|TRBV4-3
CASSPSAGGTDTQYF
>.|TRBV30
CAWMENNYGYTF
>.|TRBV7-8
CASSSRETFTGELFF
>TRBD2|TRBV27
CASSLKIASGSKISYEQYF
>.|TRBV6-1
CASSAHTDTQYF
>.|TRBV5-1
CASSLGGQAGNTIYF
>TRBD2|TRBV7-3
CASSPKGLADLGQFF
>TRBD2|TRBV25-1
CASSAPWGGEQYF
>.|TRBV18
CASSPISRASYEQYF
>TRBD2|TRBV7-9
CASSVLAGGGHEQYF
>.|TRBV7-2
CASSLLYTGELFF
>TRBD1|TRBV18
CASSPLTTGTVYGYTF
>.|TRBV27
CASTRQRSSGSPLHF
>.|TRBV5-1
CASSPVTGPRQFF
>.|TRBV29-1
CSVALGTDYGYTF
>TRBD1|TRBV30
CAWSVRTGNYGYTF
>.|TRBV5-1
CASSLTTGIPIYGYTF
>TRBD2|TRBV7-8
CASSLRPSGSRYEQYF
>TRBD1|TRBV7-3
CASSFSGQGRTGELFF
>TRBD2|TRBV5-6
CASSVTSGAYNEQFF
>TRBD1|TRBV5-5
CASSLAGTGGTEAFF
>TRBD2|TRBV5-1
CASSRPAGEPHLETQYF
>.|TRBV7-3
CASSPRTNTNNEQFF
>.|TRBV2
CASGQTLNYGYTF
>TRBD1|TRBV5-4
CASSEDRGYGYTF
>.|TRBV19
CASSIPGVTGNTIYF
>.|TRBV11-3
CASSLGHTTDTQYF
>TRBD1|TRBV5-5
CASSLGQGAFYGYTF
>TRBD2|TRBV27
CASSFSGRAVEQFF
>TRBD1|TRBV7-9
CASSSGQGSTHYEQYF
>TRBD2|TRBV7-8
CASSPGLAENNEQFF
>.|TRBV2
CASSPQGRVSGYGYTF
>TRBD2|TRBV7-8
CASSLFLAGGGLYNEQFF
>.|TRBV11-3
CASSPPRVGTDTQYF
>TRBD1|TRBV5-1
CASSGHRGPNTEAFF
>.|TRBV19
CASRVGRNQPQHF
>TRBD1|TRBV30
CASDRGLGETQYF
>TRBD2|TRBV18
CASSPPLSSGGAGTQYF
>TRBD1|TRBV28
CASSQRGGQGNSPLHF
>.|TRBV4-2
CASSQSDYTTPGELFF
>.|TRBV7-2
CASSVDTAGQPQHF
>TRBD2|TRBV4-1
CASSQGLAGFTDTQYF
>.|TRBV11-2
CASAAMRSQPQHF
>.|TRBV27
CASSRDTNTRVFF
>.|TRBV6-1
CASSAGSPGTGELFF